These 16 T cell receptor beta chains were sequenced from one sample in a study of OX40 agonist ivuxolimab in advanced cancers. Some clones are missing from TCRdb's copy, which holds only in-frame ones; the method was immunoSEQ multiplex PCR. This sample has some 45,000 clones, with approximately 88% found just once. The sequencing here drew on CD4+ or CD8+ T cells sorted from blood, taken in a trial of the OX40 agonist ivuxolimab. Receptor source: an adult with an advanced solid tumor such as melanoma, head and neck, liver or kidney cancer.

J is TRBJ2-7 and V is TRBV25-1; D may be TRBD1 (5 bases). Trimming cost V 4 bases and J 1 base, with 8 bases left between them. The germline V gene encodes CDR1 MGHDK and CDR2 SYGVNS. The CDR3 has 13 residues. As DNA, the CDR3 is TGTGCCAGCAGTGTCCAGGGTTCCTACGAGCAGTACTTC. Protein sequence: CASSVQGSYEQYF.

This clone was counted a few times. The CDR3 coding sequence is TGTGCCAGCAGTGCCAGGTGGGGAAGCGGTGGAAACACCATATATTTT. It specifies CASSARWGSGGNTIYF. The genes are TRBV2 and TRBJ1-3; D is ambiguous. The germline CDR1 and CDR2 sequences are SNHLY and FYNNEI. The CDR3 runs 16 residues. V lost 4 bases, J lost 3 bases, and 16 bases lay in between.

CDR3 in DNA: TGTGCCAGCAGCTTATTGACAGGGAAGAACACTGAAGCTTTCTTT. This gives the protein CASSLLTGKNTEAFF. The gene calls are TRBV7-9 and TRBJ1-1; the match to TRBD1 covers 7 bases. This CDR3 has 15 amino acids. Unmatched junction bases numbered 4, after V lost 2 bases and J lost 1 base. Germline assignment: CDR1 SEHNR and CDR2 FQNEAQ (reference sequence).

CDR3 coding DNA: TGTGCCAGCAGTGGCTCGACAGGGGGGCAACACAATGAGCAGTTCTTC. Translated: CASSGSTGGQHNEQFF. V and J are TRBV2 and TRBJ2-1; 9 bases align to TRBD1. The ends lost 4 bases at V and 5 bases at J; junction bases unmatched: 9. The CDR3 length is 16 residues. CDR1 and CDR2 (germline): SNHLY, FYNNEI.

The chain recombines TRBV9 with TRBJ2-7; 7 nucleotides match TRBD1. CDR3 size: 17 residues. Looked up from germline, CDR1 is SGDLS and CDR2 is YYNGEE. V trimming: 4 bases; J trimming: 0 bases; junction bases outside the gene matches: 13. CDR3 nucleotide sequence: TGTGCCAGCAGCATAAACCGGGACAGTGCATCCTCCTACGAGCAGTACTTC. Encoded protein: CASSINRDSASSYEQYF.

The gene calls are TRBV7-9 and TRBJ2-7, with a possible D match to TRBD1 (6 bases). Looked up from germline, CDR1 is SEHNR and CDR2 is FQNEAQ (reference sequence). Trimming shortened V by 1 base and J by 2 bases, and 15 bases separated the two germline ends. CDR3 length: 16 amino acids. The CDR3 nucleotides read TGTGCCAGCAGCTTAGGCCCAGGGGTCGGGACCTACGAGCAGTACTTC. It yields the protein CASSLGPGVGTYEQYF.

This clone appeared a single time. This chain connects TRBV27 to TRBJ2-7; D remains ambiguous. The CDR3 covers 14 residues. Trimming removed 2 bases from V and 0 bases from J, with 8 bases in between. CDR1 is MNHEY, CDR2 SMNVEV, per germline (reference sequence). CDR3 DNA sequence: TGTGCCAGCAGTTTAGGCCTCCTCTCCTACGAGCAGTACTTC. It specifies CASSLGLLSYEQYF.

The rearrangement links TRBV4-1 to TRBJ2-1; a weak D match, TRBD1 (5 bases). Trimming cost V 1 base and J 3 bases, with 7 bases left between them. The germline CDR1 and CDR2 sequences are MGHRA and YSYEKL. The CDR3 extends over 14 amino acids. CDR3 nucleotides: TGCGCCAGCAGCCAAGCGGACAACTACAATGAGCAGTTCTTC. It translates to CASSQADNYNEQFF.

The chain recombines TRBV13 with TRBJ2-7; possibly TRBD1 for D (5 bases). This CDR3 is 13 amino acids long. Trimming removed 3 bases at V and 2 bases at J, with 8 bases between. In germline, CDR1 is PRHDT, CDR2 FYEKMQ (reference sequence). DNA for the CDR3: TGTGCCAGCAGCTTGGGGCGGACCTACGAGCAGTACTTC. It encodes CASSLGRTYEQYF.

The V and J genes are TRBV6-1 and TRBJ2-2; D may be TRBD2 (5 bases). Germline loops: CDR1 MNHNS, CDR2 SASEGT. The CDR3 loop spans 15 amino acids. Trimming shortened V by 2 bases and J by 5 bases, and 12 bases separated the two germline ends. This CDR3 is CASSEQDSFTGELFF. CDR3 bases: TGTGCCAGCAGTGAACAGGACTCCTTTACCGGGGAGCTGTTTTTT.

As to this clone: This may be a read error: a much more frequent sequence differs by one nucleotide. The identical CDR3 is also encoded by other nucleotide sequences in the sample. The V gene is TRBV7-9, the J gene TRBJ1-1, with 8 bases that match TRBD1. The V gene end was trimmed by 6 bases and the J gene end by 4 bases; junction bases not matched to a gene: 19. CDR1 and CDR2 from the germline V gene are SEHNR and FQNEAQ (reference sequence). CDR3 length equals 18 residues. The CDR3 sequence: CASRYPPGQDSWGTEAFF. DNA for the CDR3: TGTGCCAGCAGGTATCCACCGGGACAGGACTCGTGGGGCACTGAAGCTTTCTTT.

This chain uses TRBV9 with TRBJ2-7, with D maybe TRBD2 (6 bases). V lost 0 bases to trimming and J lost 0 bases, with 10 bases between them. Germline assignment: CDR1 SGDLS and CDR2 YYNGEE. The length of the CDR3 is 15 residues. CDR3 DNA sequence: TGTGCCAGCAGCGTAGCGGCTAGCGACTCCTACGAGCAGTACTTC. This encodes CASSVAASDSYEQYF.

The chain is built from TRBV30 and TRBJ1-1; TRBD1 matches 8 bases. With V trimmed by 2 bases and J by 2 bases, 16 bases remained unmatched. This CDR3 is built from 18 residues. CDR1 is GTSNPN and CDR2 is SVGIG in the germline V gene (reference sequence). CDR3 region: CAWSFPIIRTGKNTEAFF. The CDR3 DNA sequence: TGTGCCTGGAGTTTCCCAATTATTCGGACAGGGAAAAACACTGAAGCTTTCTTT. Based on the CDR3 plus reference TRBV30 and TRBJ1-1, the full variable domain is SQTIHQWPATLVQPVGSPLSLECTVEGTSNPNLYWYRQAAGRGLQLLFYSVGIGQISSEVPQNLSASRPQDRQFILSSKKLLLSDSGFYLCAWSFPIIRTGKNTEAFFGQGTRLTVV.

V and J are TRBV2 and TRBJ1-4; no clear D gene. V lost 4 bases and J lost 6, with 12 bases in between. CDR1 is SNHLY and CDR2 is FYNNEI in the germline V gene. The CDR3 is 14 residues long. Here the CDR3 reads CASSVRGRDEKLFF. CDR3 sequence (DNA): TGTGCCAGCAGTGTTCGGGGTAGGGATGAAAAACTGTTTTTT.

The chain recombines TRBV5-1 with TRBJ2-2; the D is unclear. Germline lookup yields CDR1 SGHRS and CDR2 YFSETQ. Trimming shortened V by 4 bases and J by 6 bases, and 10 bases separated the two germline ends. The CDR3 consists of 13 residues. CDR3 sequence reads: CASSLEVAGELFF. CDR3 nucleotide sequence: TGCGCCAGCAGCCTTGAGGTGGCCGGGGAGCTGTTTTTT.

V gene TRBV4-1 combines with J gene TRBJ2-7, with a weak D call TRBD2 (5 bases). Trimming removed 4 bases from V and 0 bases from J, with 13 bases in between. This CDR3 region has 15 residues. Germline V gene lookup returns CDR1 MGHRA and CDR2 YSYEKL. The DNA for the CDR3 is TGCGCCAGCAGCCTTGGATCACGGGGCTCCTACGAGCAGTACTTC. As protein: CASSLGSRGSYEQYF.